This paragraph reports one T cell receptor (beta chain). This sample was included in a study of T cells after yellow fever vaccination. Using its own MiXCR run on the 5' RACE reads, TCRdb lists one record per CDR3 protein. The sample records just under 600,000 distinct CDR3 sequences, roughly 12% being singletons. The CDR3 consists of 15 residues. Trimming took 4 bases from V and 5 from J; bases not matched to a gene: 8. Germline V gene data show CDR1 as SGHRS and CDR2 as YFSETQ. This sequence joins TRBV5-1 and TRBJ2-7; TRBD2 matches at 11 bases. This clonotype was obtained from a man aged 25 to 40 who received the YFV17D yellow fever vaccine. This material consisted of PBMCs, taken on the day of the yellow fever booster vaccination. Here the CDR3 DNA reads TGCGCCAGCAGCCTCACTAGCGGGAGAACGAACGAGCAGTACTTC. Residues: CASSLTSGRTNEQYF.